The 5 T cell receptor beta chains below were found in one sample sequenced in a study of cytomegalovirus exposure and HLA in healthy donors. Profiled with immunoSEQ multiplex PCR; TCRdb holds only in-frame clones, not every one. The sample has 150,000 to 200,000 clones; approximately 88% are singletons. Material for sequencing was PBMCs. Receptor source: a young man in good health and CMV-seropositive.

The V gene is TRBV4-1, the J gene TRBJ2-7; TRBD2 agrees at 9 bases. The germline gives CDR1 MGHRA, CDR2 YSYEKL. The CDR3 totals 16 residues. Trimming took 0 bases from V and 4 from J; bases not matched to a gene: 7. The CDR3 sequence is CASSQDPGGRAYEQYF. The CDR3 region has the DNA TGCGCCAGCAGCCAAGATCCAGGCGGGAGGGCTTACGAGCAGTACTTC.

This chain connects TRBV6-5 to TRBJ1-1; D might be TRBD1 (5 bases). This CDR3 is built from 14 residues. Trimming shortened V by 2 bases and J by 4 bases, and 11 bases separated the two germline ends. CDR1 and CDR2 (germline): MNHEY, SVGAGI. Here the CDR3 DNA reads TGTGCCAGCAGTTACAATGGGGCAGGCACTGAAGCTTTCTTT. This translates into CASSYNGAGTEAFF.

The CDR3: CASSHSGDANEKLFF. CDR3 coding DNA: TGTGCCAGCAGCCACTCAGGGGACGCTAATGAAAAACTGTTTTTT. This chain connects TRBV6-1 to TRBJ1-4; D is perhaps TRBD1 (6 bases). Germline V gene lookup returns CDR1 MNHNS and CDR2 SASEGT. V lost 6 bases and J lost 3, with 14 bases in between. This CDR3 comprises 15 residues.

The chain is built from TRBV20-1 and TRBJ2-7; D uncertain. The CDR3 covers 10 residues. The V and J ends lost 3 bases and 6 bases respectively, with 6 bases between them. CDR1 DFQATT and CDR2 SNEGSKA come from the germline V gene (reference sequence). The CDR3 DNA is TGCAGTGCTAGCACCAGCGAGCAGTACTTC. This codes for CSASTSEQYF.

This clone was recorded once. V usage is TRBV7-2 and J usage is TRBJ1-2; D possibly corresponds to TRBD1 (5 bases). The V end lost 2 bases, the J end lost 6 bases, and 19 bases lay between the germline ends. The CDR3 has 16 residues. The germline V gene encodes CDR1 SGHTA and CDR2 FQGNSA. The CDR3 protein is CASSLKSAGQPNGYTF. The CDR3 DNA reads as TGTGCCAGCAGCTTAAAGTCGGCTGGACAACCAAATGGCTACACCTTC.